This record concerns one T cell receptor (beta chain) sequence. These data belong to a study of blood T cell repertoires in COVID-19. Generated by immunoSEQ multiplex PCR, the TCRdb table keeps only in-frame clones and is missing some. The table includes fewer than 20,000 clones, 75% to 85% detected once. This CDR3 is built from 14 residues. V shed 7 bases and J shed 3 bases, with 16 bases lying between them. Germline-derived CDR1 and CDR2 are MNHEY and SVGAGI. The V call is TRBV6-5, the J call TRBJ2-7; no clear D gene. What was sequenced was peripheral blood. This receptor was taken from an elderly man with active COVID-19. CDR3 residues: CASTEDWIFYEQYF. The CDR3 nucleotides are TGTGCCAGCACGGAAGACTGGATTTTCTACGAGCAGTACTTC.